This note documents a single T cell receptor beta chain sequence. This CDR3 spans 15 amino acids. Germline V gene lookup returns CDR1 DFQATT and CDR2 SNEGSKA (reference sequence). This sample was included in a study of CXCR3-negative and CXCR3-positive naive CD8 T cells. The authors made the TRB cDNA libraries by 5' RACE using UMI labels. TCRdb reworked the 5' RACE reads into one entry per CDR3 protein, no DNA. The data show approximately 62,000 distinct CDR3 sequences, and the top ten clones hold more than 4%. V is TRBV20-1 and J is TRBJ1-2; TCRdb reports TRBD1, a call that lacks DNA to check it against. The specimen was naive CXCR3- CD8+ T cells from blood. Subset described: CD45RO-CCR7+CD27+CD95- naive CD8+ T cells lacking CXCR3 (TNR3-). This receptor was obtained from a human donor in good health. Some clones in this sample may be carry-over from other donors' samples. The CDR3 here is CSAPEGLGSYYGYTF.